A single T cell receptor (beta chain) is shown here with its context. TCRdb processed the RACE reads anew with MiXCR; each CDR3 protein has one entry. This sample carries roughly 180,000 distinct CDR3 sequences, 20% to 25% of them seen once, and the ten largest clones take about 7%. Noted time point: patch test 1, 2 weeks after DPC sensitization. The treatment here: therapeutic diphenylcyclopropenone sensitization with weekly scalp DPC. The sample comes from a study of human T cells and chemical hapten exposure. This CDR3 region has 17 residues. Trimming took 3 bases from V and 2 from J; bases not matched to a gene: 12. The V gene's germline CDR1 is KGHSH and CDR2 LQKENI.

J is TRBJ1-2 and V is TRBV18; 7 nucleotides agree with TRBD1. The specimen comprised whole blood, sampled in connection with sensitization to the hapten diphenylcyclopropenone (DPC). This receptor was taken from a woman between 45 and 65 years old with alopecia areata. Some clones in this sample may be carry-over from other donors' samples. CDR3 DNA: TGTGCCAGCTCACCCAGCTTAACACAGGGGAGGAACTATGGCTACACCTTC. It is translated as CASSPSLTQGRNYGYTF.